This TCR beta chain was captured by sequencing in a study of cytomegalovirus exposure and HLA in healthy donors. Per the germline V gene, CDR1 is SGHNT and CDR2 is YYREEE (reference sequence). This CDR3 has 13 amino acids. V was pared by 2 bases and J by 4 bases, with 9 bases between. General study results and limits: A later analysis revealed that TCR association rates differed between HLA loci, peaking at DRB1 and bottoming out at HLA-C. The authors enumerated over 150 TCR beta chains as linked to cytomegalovirus. There were reportedly fewer N-insertions in an Asian-associated ancestry cluster than the roughly 670-donor mean, in a later analysis.

This clone was observed a single time. Antigen unknown. A multiplex PCR was run with 60 Vbeta primers and 13 Jbeta primers. This table comes from immunoSEQ multiplex PCR, and its TCRdb copy is limited to in-frame clones, with some not included. The top ten hold 5.5% to 8% of the sample, which has approximately 130,000 clones, around three quarters seen once. The chain employs TRBV5-4 and TRBJ1-1; D is perhaps TRBD1 (5 bases). The receptor's source is a woman in her thirties or forties in good health and CMV-seronegative. The source material was PBMCs. CDR3 residues: CASSFRGGTEAFF. CDR3 coding DNA: TGTGCCAGCAGCTTCCGGGGGGGCACTGAAGCTTTCTTT.